The 5 T cell receptor beta chains in this list originate from one sample, sequenced in a study of identical twins. TCRdb redid the calling of the 5' RACE reads with MiXCR, one entry per CDR3 protein. The repertoire holds 570,000 or so distinct CDR3 sequences, with roughly 9.9% as singletons. In addition, the sample was reused for a study of yellow fever vaccine responses in identical twins.

Specimen: PBMCs. These TCRs come from a woman in her late teens or twenties in good health.

The chain uses TRBV6-2 or TRBV6-3 and TRBJ2-4, with unresolved D. The CDR3 has 14 residues. Germline V lookup: CDR1 MNHEY, CDR2 SVGEGT. V dropped 3 bases and J dropped 1 base, with 7 bases sitting between them. The CDR3 DNA follows: TGTGCCAGCAGTTATGCTGGGGCCAAAAACATTCAGTACTTC. This codes for CASSYAGAKNIQYF.

This clonotype was seen ten or more times. The gene calls are TRBV15 and TRBJ2-7; 10 bases are a match to TRBD1. Looked up from germline, CDR1 is LNHNV and CDR2 is YYDKDF (reference sequence). This CDR3 spans 16 amino acids. J gave up 5 bases and V 2 bases, and 9 bases lay outside the gene matches. The CDR3 loop reads CATSRFTGTGVHEQYF. Written as DNA, the CDR3 is TGTGCCACCAGCAGATTCACCGGGACAGGGGTACACGAGCAGTACTTC.

This clonotype came up many times. The chain has TRBV12-3 or TRBV12-4 and TRBJ2-7; maybe TRBD1 (5 bases). V shed 6 bases and J shed 0 bases, with 12 bases lying between them. The CDR3 length is 14 residues. The CDR3 sequence: CASSRQSSSYEQYF. The CDR3 DNA sequence: TGTGCCAGCAGCCGACAGAGTAGCTCCTACGAGCAGTACTTC.

The genes are TRBV9 and TRBJ2-2; D is perhaps TRBD1 (5 bases). The ends were cut back, 2 bases at V and 7 bases at J, with 15 bases in the middle. Germline V gene data show CDR1 as SGDLS and CDR2 as YYNGEE. This CDR3 has 15 amino acids. The CDR3 loop reads CASSVETVPGGELFF. For the CDR3, the DNA is TGTGCCAGCAGCGTGGAGACAGTCCCCGGCGGGGAGCTGTTTTTT.

This clonotype has only a few counts. This chain connects TRBV10-3 to TRBJ2-7; maybe TRBD1 (5 bases). The CDR3 spans 12 residues. With 7 bases removed from V and 5 bases from J, the gap between germline ends came to 12 bases. From germline, CDR1 is ENHRY and CDR2 SYGVKD. The CDR3 sequence is CAINNPTDEQYF. CDR3 DNA: TGTGCCATCAACAACCCGACAGACGAGCAGTACTTC.